Presented here are 29 T cell receptor beta chains from one specimen sequenced in a study of regulatory T cells in long-lasting Graves disease. Arm-PCR of CDR3 regions and iRepertoire HTBI primers were used to build TCR beta libraries. TCRdb reanalysed the multiplex PCR reads using MiXCR and keeps one entry per CDR3 protein. The sample includes roughly 530,000 distinct CDR3 sequences, 15% to 20% of them seen just once. Time point indicated: newly diagnosed GD, antithyroid drugs for less than 3 months. PBMC-derived RNA was used for the TCR library. The sample also formed part of further work on T cells in Graves' hyperthyroidism and ophthalmopathy.

Here the sequenced sample was peripheral blood mononuclear cells (PBMCs), taken at new diagnosis, from a patient treated with antithyroid drugs. These receptors were collected from a woman aged 35-65 years with Graves disease.

The chain couples TRBV28 to TRBJ1-4, with D hard to call. Trimming stripped 6 bases from V and 0 bases from J, with 8 bases between. CDR1 and CDR2 (germline): MDHEN, SYDVKM. The CDR3 extends over 14 amino acids. The CDR3 DNA sequence: TGTGCCAGCAGGCCCGGAACAACTAATGAAAAACTGTTTTTT. Amino acid sequence: CASRPGTTNEKLFF.

This clonotype was found many times. This chain joins TRBV5-6 and TRBJ1-2; D is perhaps TRBD1 (5 bases). Trimming left V 4 bases short and J 2 bases short, with 15 bases between. This CDR3 spans 15 amino acids. Germline CDR1 and CDR2: SGHDT and YYEEEE. The CDR3 DNA sequence: TGTGCCAGCAGCCCGCTGGCAGGGCTAAACTATGGCTACACCTTC. Its translation is CASSPLAGLNYGYTF.

This clonotype was found many times. The V gene is TRBV7-9, the J gene TRBJ2-7; D unclear. The ends were cut back, 5 bases at V and 1 base at J, with 15 bases in the middle. The CDR3 contains 15 residues. The germline gives CDR1 SEHNR, CDR2 FQNEAQ (reference sequence). For the CDR3, the DNA is TGTGCCAGCAGCCCGGTCGAGGTGAAATCCTACGAGCAGTACTTC. This translates into CASSPVEVKSYEQYF.

As regards this clonotype: This may come from a read error, since a much larger clone is one base off. The chain combines TRBV5-1 with TRBJ2-2; no firm D call. CDR1 is SGHRS and CDR2 is YFSETQ in the germline V gene. This CDR3 is 16 amino acids long. The CDR3 sequence: CASGFRPSPDTGELFF. CDR3 DNA: TGCGCCAGCGGCTTTCGCCCTTCGCCCGACACCGGGGAGCTGTTTTTT.

This clonotype was counted many times. The gene calls are TRBV5-6 and TRBJ1-1; perhaps TRBD1 as D (6 bases). The CDR3 has 16 residues. V lost 5 bases to trimming and J lost 0 bases, with 17 bases between them. Germline CDR1 is SGHDT and CDR2 is YYEEEE. The CDR3, as DNA: TGTGCCAGCAGTTTTGGGCGGACAGCCTTGAACACTGAAGCTTTCTTT. It specifies CASSFGRTALNTEAFF.

There are many counts of this clonotype. This chain links TRBV28 with TRBJ1-1, with D maybe TRBD1 (6 bases). Germline V gives CDR1 MDHEN, CDR2 SYDVKM. The CDR3 has 14 amino acids. V was trimmed by 3 bases and J by 8 bases, leaving 16 bases between them. The CDR3 DNA reads TGTGCCAGCAGTTTGGATGCAGGGGCCCGGGAAGCTTTCTTT. This codes for CASSLDAGAREAFF.

This clonotype was picked up a small number of times. V usage is TRBV19 and J usage is TRBJ1-6; no firm D call. Germline assignment: CDR1 LNHDA and CDR2 SQIVND (reference sequence). V was trimmed by 5 bases and J by 9 bases, leaving 11 bases between them. This CDR3 has 13 amino acids. CDR3 DNA sequence: TGTGCCAGTAGTCGGCAGGACTTTTCACCCCTCCACTTT. It codes for CASSRQDFSPLHF. Full variable domain (outside the CDR3, taken from reference TRBV19 and TRBJ1-6): DGGITQSPKYLFRKEGQNVTLSCEQNLNHDAMYWYRQDPGQGLRLIYYSQIVNDFQKGDIAEGYSVSREKKESFPLTVTSAQKNPTAFYLCASSRQDFSPLHFGNGTRLTVT.

The table lists this clonotype with a few counts. The chain joins TRBV20-1 to TRBJ2-6, with 8 bases matching TRBD1. The ends lost 0 bases at V and 0 bases at J; junction bases unmatched: 10. Germline assignment: CDR1 DFQATT and CDR2 SNEGSKA (reference sequence). The CDR3 length is 19 residues. The CDR3 reads CSARDLVGQGHSGANVLTF. CDR3 sequence (DNA): TGCAGTGCTAGAGATCTAGTAGGACAGGGTCACTCTGGGGCCAACGTCCTGACTTTC.

The chain combines TRBV5-5 with TRBJ1-3; D is perhaps TRBD1 (6 bases). V shed 0 bases and J shed 0 bases, with 13 bases lying between them. This CDR3 comprises 17 residues. Germline loops: CDR1 SGHKS, CDR2 YYEKEE (reference sequence). The DNA of the CDR3 is TGTGCCAGCAGCTTGGTTCCAGGGGCCAACTCTGGAAACACCATATATTTT. Protein: CASSLVPGANSGNTIYF. Together with reference TRBV5-5 and TRBJ1-3, the CDR3 gives the full variable domain: DAGVTQSPTHLIKTRGQQVTLRCSPISGHKSVSWYQQVLGQGPQFIFQYYEKEERGRGNFPDRFSARQFPNYSSELNVNALLLGDSALYLCASSLVPGANSGNTIYFGEGSWLTVV.

About this clonotype itself: A much larger clone differs from this one at a single base, so this may be a read error. CDR3 region: CASSGQGFGSNEQFF. CDR3 DNA sequence: TGTGCCAGCAGTGGACAGGGGTTTGGGAGCAATGAGCAGTTCTTC. The V and J genes are TRBV2 and TRBJ2-5; 8 bases agree with TRBD1. The DNA end is a closer match to TRBJ2-1, so the J assignment may be wrong. The CDR3 contains 15 residues. Germline lookup yields CDR1 SNHLY and CDR2 FYNNEI.

This clonotype was seen at least ten times. The chain couples TRBV3-1 to TRBJ2-2; D might be TRBD1 (6 bases). The length of the CDR3 is 14 residues. The germline V and J ends were trimmed by 5 bases and 7 bases, with 14 bases remaining between them. Germline V gives CDR1 LGHDT, CDR2 YNNKEL (reference sequence). CDR3 region: CASSLQGFGGELFF. CDR3 DNA sequence: TGTGCCAGCAGCTTACAGGGATTCGGCGGGGAGCTGTTTTTT.

There are many counts of this clonotype. This sequence joins TRBV2 and TRBJ1-1; 8 bases align to TRBD1. V was pared by 7 bases and J by 1 base, with 11 bases of the junction left unmatched. The germline gives CDR1 SNHLY, CDR2 FYNNEI. The length of the CDR3 is 16 residues. The CDR3, as DNA: TGTGCCAGCACCTCCGGGACAGGAGTAGCGAACACTGAAGCTTTCTTT. It is translated as CASTSGTGVANTEAFF.

The V call is TRBV12-3 or TRBV12-4, the J call TRBJ1-2; D remains unclear. V gave up 5 bases and J gave up 8 bases, with 9 bases separating them. The CDR3 has 11 amino acids. The CDR3 region has the DNA TGTGCCAGCAGTCAAAGACGGGGCTACACCTTC. Translating gives CASSQRRGYTF.

This clonotype has just a few counts. The V call is TRBV13, the J call TRBJ1-4; 7 bases fit TRBD1. CDR1 and CDR2 (germline): PRHDT, FYEKMQ (reference sequence). This CDR3 comprises 13 residues. Trimming cost V 5 bases and J 7 bases; bases outside gene matches: 4. The CDR3 sequence: CASSHDRAEKLFF. The CDR3, as DNA: TGTGCCAGCAGCCATGACAGGGCTGAAAAACTGTTTTTT.

Concerning this clonotype itself: This may come from a read error, since a much larger clone is one base off. This sequence joins TRBV12-3 or TRBV12-4 and TRBJ2-7, with a tentative D call TRBD1 (5 bases). This CDR3 is 14 amino acids long. CDR3 amino acids: CVSSSVAGTYEQYF. DNA of the CDR3: TGTGTCAGCAGTTCGGTTGCAGGGACCTACGAGCAGTACTTC.

Only a few counts were recorded for this clonotype. The rearrangement joins TRBV20-1 to TRBJ1-1; no clear D gene. The V gene lost 0 bases and the J gene lost 4 bases, with 15 bases spanning the gap. Looked up from germline, CDR1 is DFQATT and CDR2 is SNEGSKA (reference sequence). The CDR3 is made up of 15 amino acids. The CDR3 nucleotides are TGCAGTGCTAGAGAGTCCCGGGGTTGGGGCACTGAAGCTTTCTTT. Its protein is CSARESRGWGTEAFF.

This clonotype was observed many times. The V gene is TRBV2, the J gene TRBJ2-1, with TRBD2 matching 10 bases. Germline-derived CDR1 and CDR2 are SNHLY and FYNNEI. Losses at the gene ends were 8 bases for V and 4 bases for J; bases not matched to a gene: 8. This CDR3 contains 15 residues. Here the CDR3 reads CASDIWTSGYNEQFF. The CDR3 DNA reads TGTGCCAGCGATATTTGGACTAGCGGTTACAATGAGCAGTTCTTC.

This clonotype was seen many times. The V call is TRBV5-1, the J call TRBJ1-2; 10 bases are a match to TRBD1. The CDR3 extends over 15 amino acids. The germline V gene encodes CDR1 SGHRS and CDR2 YFSETQ. The ends lost 3 bases at V and 3 bases at J; junction bases unmatched: 5. The CDR3 protein is CASSSWTGGDYGYTF. The CDR3 region has the DNA TGCGCCAGCAGCTCCTGGACAGGGGGGGACTATGGCTACACCTTC.

This clonotype was picked up a small number of times. V is TRBV6-1 and J is TRBJ1-2; possible D gene TRBD1, 5 bases. V gave up 7 bases and J gave up 2 bases, with 14 bases separating them. CDR3 length equals 14 residues. The germline V gene encodes CDR1 MNHNS and CDR2 SASEGT. CDR3 DNA sequence: TGTGCCAGCATGAGGGCCCAGGGAAACTATGGCTACACCTTC. Its protein product is CASMRAQGNYGYTF.

J is TRBJ1-6 and V is TRBV7-9, with unresolved D. CDR3 size: 14 residues. CDR1 is SEHNR and CDR2 is FQNEAQ in the germline V gene (reference sequence). V lost 7 bases and J 4 bases, leaving 11 bases between the germline ends. This CDR3 reads CASTVDLYNSPLHF. CDR3 in DNA: TGTGCCAGCACTGTCGACCTATATAATTCACCCCTCCACTTT.

This clonotype has at least ten counts. The chain uses TRBV3-1 and TRBJ1-4; 8 bases are a match to TRBD1. Germline values: CDR1 LGHDT, CDR2 YNNKEL (reference sequence). CDR3 length: 15 residues. Trimming removed 6 bases from V and 7 bases from J; junction bases left unmatched: 10. The CDR3 loop reads CASSPTGGVGEKLFF. The CDR3 nucleotides are TGTGCCAGCAGTCCCACAGGGGGGGTAGGTGAAAAACTGTTTTTT. Full variable domain (remainder filled in from reference TRBV3-1 and TRBJ1-4): DTAVSQTPKYLVTQMGNDKSIKCEQNLGHDTMYWYKQDSKKFLKIMFSYNNKELIINETVPNRFSPKSPDKAHLNLHINSLELGDSAVYFCASSPTGGVGEKLFFGSGTQLSVL.

Notes on this clonotype: At one end the junction does not follow the germline gene, possibly because of a read error. The V and J genes are TRBV6-5 and TRBJ1-1, with a tentative D call TRBD1 (6 bases). Germline values: CDR1 MNHEY, CDR2 SVGAGI. This CDR3 spans 16 amino acids. Here the CDR3 reads CASSHSKGQGLTEAFF. In nucleotides, the CDR3 is TGTGCCAGCAGTCACTCGAAGGGACAAGGTCTCACTGAAGCTTTCTTT.

This clonotype was counted many times. The rearrangement links TRBV6-1 to TRBJ1-6; D gene ambiguous. This CDR3 is 15 amino acids long. Trimming shortened V by 7 bases and J by 9 bases, and 19 bases separated the two germline ends. Germline V gene sequence: CDR1 MNHNS, CDR2 SASEGT. DNA for the CDR3: TGTGCCAGCACCCAGGTGGATGGTGGGGTTTCACCCCTCCACTTT. It is translated as CASTQVDGGVSPLHF.

This clonotype came up many times. The rearrangement uses TRBV12-3 or TRBV12-4 and TRBJ2-1; weak D call: TRBD1 (6 bases). The length of the CDR3 is 12 residues. Trimming pared 3 bases from V and 8 bases from J, leaving 8 bases between. Written as DNA, the CDR3 is TGTGCCAGCAGTTTCACAGGGCATGAGCAGTTCTTC. Its translation is CASSFTGHEQFF.

This clonotype has a count of ten or more. The CDR3 protein is CASSGQSLLQETQYF. The CDR3 DNA follows: TGTGCCAGCAGTGGACAGAGCCTTCTCCAAGAGACCCAGTACTTC. The chain couples TRBV2 to TRBJ2-5, with a possible D match to TRBD1 (5 bases). There are 15 residues in the CDR3. CDR1 SNHLY and CDR2 FYNNEI come from the germline V gene. Trimming left V 4 bases short and J 1 base short, with 13 bases between.

Ten or more counts support this clonotype. The genes are TRBV2 and TRBJ1-6; D is unclear. There are 14 residues in the CDR3. With 1 base removed from V and 4 bases from J, the gap between germline ends came to 5 bases. Per germline, CDR1 SNHLY and CDR2 FYNNEI. CDR3 amino acids: CASSEEGYNSPLHF. The DNA for the CDR3 is TGTGCCAGCAGTGAAGAGGGATATAATTCACCCCTCCACTTT.

This clonotype was picked up many times. V is TRBV7-2 and J is TRBJ2-5, with TRBD2 matching 12 bases. There are 19 residues in the CDR3. V lost 2 bases, J lost 1 base, and 11 bases stayed unmatched. The germline V gene has CDR1 SGHTA and CDR2 FQGNSA. CDR3 in DNA: TGTGCCAGCAGCTTACTTTCCATTGGGACTAGCGGGTCCCAAGAGACCCAGTACTTC. It encodes CASSLLSIGTSGSQETQYF.

V is TRBV6-1 and J is TRBJ1-6, with D possibly matching TRBD1 (5 bases). The germline CDR1 and CDR2 sequences are MNHNS and SASEGT. The CDR3 sequence is 13 residues long. V lost 5 bases and J 8 bases, leaving 10 bases between the germline ends. In nucleotides, the CDR3 is TGTGCCAGCAGTCGGGACCCGGATTCACCCCTCCACTTT. Translating gives CASSRDPDSPLHF.

The chain combines TRBV6-1 with TRBJ2-2; no firm D call. Trimming pared 7 bases from V and 7 bases from J, leaving 7 bases between. Germline V gene lookup returns CDR1 MNHNS and CDR2 SASEGT. This CDR3 spans 11 amino acids. CDR3 bases: TGTGCCAGCACCATTAGCGGGGAGCTGTTTTTT. This translates into CASTISGELFF.